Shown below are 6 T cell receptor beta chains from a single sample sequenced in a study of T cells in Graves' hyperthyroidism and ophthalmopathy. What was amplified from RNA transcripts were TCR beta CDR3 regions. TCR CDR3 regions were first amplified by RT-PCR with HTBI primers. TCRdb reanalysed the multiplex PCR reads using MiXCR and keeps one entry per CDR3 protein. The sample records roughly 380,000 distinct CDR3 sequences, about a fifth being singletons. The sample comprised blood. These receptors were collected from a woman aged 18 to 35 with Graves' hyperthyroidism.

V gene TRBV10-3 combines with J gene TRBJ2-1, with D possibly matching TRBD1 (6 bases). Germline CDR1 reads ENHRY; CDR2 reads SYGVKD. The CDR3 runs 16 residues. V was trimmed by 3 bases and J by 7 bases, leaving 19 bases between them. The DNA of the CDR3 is TGTGCCATCAGTGACCCTAACGGAGGACAGAGTAATGAGCAGTTCTTC. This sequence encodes CAISDPNGGQSNEQFF.

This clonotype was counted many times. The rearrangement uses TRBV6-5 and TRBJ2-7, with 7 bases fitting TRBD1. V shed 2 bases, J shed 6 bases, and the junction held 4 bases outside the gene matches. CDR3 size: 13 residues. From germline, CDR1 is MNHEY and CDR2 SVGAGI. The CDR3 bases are TGTGCCAGCAGTTACCCTGACAGGGTCGAGCAGTACTTC. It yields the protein CASSYPDRVEQYF.

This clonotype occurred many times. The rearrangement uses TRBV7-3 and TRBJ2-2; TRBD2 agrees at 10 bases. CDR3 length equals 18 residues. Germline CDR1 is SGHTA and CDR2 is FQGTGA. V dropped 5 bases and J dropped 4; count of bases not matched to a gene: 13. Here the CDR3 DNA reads TGTGCCAGCAGCCGAACCCCCAGCGGGGGGGTCGGCACCGGGGAGCTGTTTTTT. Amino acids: CASSRTPSGGVGTGELFF.

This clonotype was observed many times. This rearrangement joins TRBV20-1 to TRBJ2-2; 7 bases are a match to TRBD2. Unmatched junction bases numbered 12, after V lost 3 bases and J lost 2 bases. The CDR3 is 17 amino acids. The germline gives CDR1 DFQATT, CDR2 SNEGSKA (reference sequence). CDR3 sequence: CSARGGGESHNTGELFF. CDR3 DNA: TGCAGTGCTAGGGGTGGGGGGGAATCACATAACACCGGGGAGCTGTTTTTT.

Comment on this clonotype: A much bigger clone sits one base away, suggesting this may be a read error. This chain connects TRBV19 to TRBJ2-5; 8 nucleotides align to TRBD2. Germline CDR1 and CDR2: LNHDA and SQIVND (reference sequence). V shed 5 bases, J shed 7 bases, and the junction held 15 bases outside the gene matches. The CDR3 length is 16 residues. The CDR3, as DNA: TGTGCCAGTAGTCTGGGACTAGTCTCAGGAGGAGTGACCCAGTACTTC. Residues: CASSLGLVSGGVTQYF.

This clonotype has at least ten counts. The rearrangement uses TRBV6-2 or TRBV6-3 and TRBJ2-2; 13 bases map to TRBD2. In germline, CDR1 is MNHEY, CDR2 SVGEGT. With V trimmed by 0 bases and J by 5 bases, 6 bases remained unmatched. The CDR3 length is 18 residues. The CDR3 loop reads CASSYSTSGGPWTGELFF. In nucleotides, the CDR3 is TGTGCCAGCAGTTACTCGACTAGCGGGGGGCCGTGGACCGGGGAGCTGTTTTTT.